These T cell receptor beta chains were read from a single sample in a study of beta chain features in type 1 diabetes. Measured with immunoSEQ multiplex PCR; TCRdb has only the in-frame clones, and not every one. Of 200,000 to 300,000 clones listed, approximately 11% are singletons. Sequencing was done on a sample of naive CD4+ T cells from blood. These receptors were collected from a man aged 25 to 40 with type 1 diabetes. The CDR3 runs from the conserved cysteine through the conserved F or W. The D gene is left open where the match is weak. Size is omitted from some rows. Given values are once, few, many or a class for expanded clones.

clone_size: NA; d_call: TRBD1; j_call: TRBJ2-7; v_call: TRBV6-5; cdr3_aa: CASSRDRPTYEQYF; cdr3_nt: TGTGCCAGCAGTCGGGACAGGCCGACTTACGAGCAGTACTTC
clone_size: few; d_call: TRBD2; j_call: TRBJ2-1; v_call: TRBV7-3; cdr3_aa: CASSLPFGGADEQFF; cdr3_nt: TGTGCCAGCAGCTTACCGTTCGGGGGGGCTGATGAGCAGTTCTTC
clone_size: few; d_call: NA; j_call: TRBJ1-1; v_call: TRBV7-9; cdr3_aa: CASSSVKGKTEAFF; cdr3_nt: TGTGCCAGCAGCTCCGTTAAGGGGAAAACTGAAGCTTTCTTT
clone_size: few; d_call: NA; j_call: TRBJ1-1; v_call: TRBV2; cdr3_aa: CASSDWQGNTEAFF; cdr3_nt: TGTGCCAGCAGTGATTGGCAGGGGAACACTGAAGCTTTCTTT
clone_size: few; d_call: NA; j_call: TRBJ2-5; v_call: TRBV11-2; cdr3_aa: CASSSGVQETQYF; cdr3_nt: TGTGCCAGCAGCTCCGGAGTCCAAGAGACCCAGTACTTC
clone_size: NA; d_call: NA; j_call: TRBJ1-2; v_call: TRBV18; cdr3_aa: CASSPRVTNYGYTF; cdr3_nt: TGTGCCAGCTCCCCCAGGGTAACTAACTATGGCTACACCTTC
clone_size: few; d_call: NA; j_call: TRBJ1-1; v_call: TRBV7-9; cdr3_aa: CASSFVGGDTEAFF; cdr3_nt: TGTGCCAGCAGCTTCGTTGGAGGAGACACTGAAGCTTTCTTT
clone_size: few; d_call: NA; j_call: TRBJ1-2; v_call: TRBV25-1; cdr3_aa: CASSLTDYYGYTF; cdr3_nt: TGTGCCAGCAGCTTGACAGACTACTATGGCTACACCTTC
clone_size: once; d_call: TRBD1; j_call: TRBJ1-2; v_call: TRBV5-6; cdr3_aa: CASKTGQAGGYTF; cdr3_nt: TGTGCCAGCAAAACGGGACAGGCGGGCGGCTACACCTTC
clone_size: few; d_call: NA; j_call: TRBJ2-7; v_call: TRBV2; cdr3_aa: CASSKDSTYEQYF; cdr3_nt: TGTGCCAGCAGTAAGGACAGTACCTACGAGCAGTACTTC
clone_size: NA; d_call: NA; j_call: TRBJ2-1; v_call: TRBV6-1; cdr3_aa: CASREAILLYNEQFF; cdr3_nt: TGTGCCAGCAGGGAAGCTATACTCCTCTACAATGAGCAGTTCTTC
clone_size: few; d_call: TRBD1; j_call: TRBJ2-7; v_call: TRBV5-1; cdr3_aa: CASSRQGPYEQYF; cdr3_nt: TGCGCCAGCAGCCGACAGGGCCCCTACGAGCAGTACTTC
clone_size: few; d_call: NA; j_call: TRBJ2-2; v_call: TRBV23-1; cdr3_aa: CASSQSRAFRNTGELFF; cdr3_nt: TGCGCCAGCAGTCAATCGAGGGCTTTTAGGAACACCGGGGAGCTGTTTTTT